The TCR beta chain described here comes from a study of blood T cell repertoires in COVID-19. About the research overall: PBMCs, B-cell-depleted T cells, or T cells were the source of the cDNA or gDNA that made up the material.

Participants' own reports of clinical history determined their cohort assignment. Two negative PCRs, clearance, or symptom resolution characterized the recovered Cohort 3 donors. Original data processing: Amplified reference gene primers provided the basis for estimating nucleated cell counts. Repertoires were generated with immunoSEQ multiplex PCR, while TCRdb's copy carries only in-frame clones and drops some. Clonal size and the V and J genes are those of that table, whereas D and trimming came from the DNA. The sample holds 150,000 to 200,000 clones, over 80% seen once. After removal of 3 bases from V and 2 bases from J, the junction contained 6 bases not matched to a gene. The CDR3 is 15 amino acids. Germline loops: CDR1 MNHEY, CDR2 SVGAGI.

The sequence was obtained from a woman aged 60-75 years who had recovered from COVID-19. Sequenced sample: PBMCs or T cells enriched from blood (not recorded which). The rearrangement links TRBV6-5 to TRBJ2-7, with 8 bases matching TRBD2. The CDR3 spells CASSYPGLETYEQYF. DNA for the CDR3: TGTGCCAGCAGTTATCCGGGACTAGAGACCTACGAGCAGTACTTC.